The clone carrying this TCR beta chain has ten or more counts. This CDR3 region has 15 residues. The V gene's germline CDR1 is DFQATT and CDR2 SNEGSKA (reference sequence). Unmatched junction bases numbered 4, after V lost 0 bases and J lost 1 base. Stated time point: newly diagnosed GD, antithyroid drugs for less than 3 months. RNA extracted from PBMCs served as the sequencing template. To make TCR beta libraries, researchers used iRepertoire HTBI primers and Arm-PCR of CDR3 regions. TCRdb analysed the multiplex PCR reads with MiXCR anew, one entry per CDR3 protein. The sample carries about 620,000 distinct CDR3 sequences, under 20% recorded once. The data were obtained in a study of regulatory T cells in long-lasting Graves disease. The same sample was also used in a study of T cells in Graves' hyperthyroidism and ophthalmopathy.

This material consisted of peripheral blood mononuclear cells (PBMCs), taken at new diagnosis, from a patient treated with antithyroid drugs. The chain links TRBV20-1 to TRBJ2-5; 8 bases fit TRBD2. The receptor comes from a woman younger than 45 with Graves disease. The CDR3 spells CSARDRGGRQETQYF. CDR3 DNA: TGCAGTGCTAGAGATCGGGGGGGACGCCAAGAGACCCAGTACTTC.